These 19 T cell receptor beta chains came from one sample sequenced in a study of regulatory T cells in long-lasting Graves disease. Time point given: newly diagnosed GD, antithyroid drugs for less than 3 months. Following extraction of RNA from PBMCs, that RNA was used to make the TCR library. According to the study, TCR beta libraries were built with iRepertoire HTBI primers and CDR3-region Arm-PCR. MiXCR, applied by TCRdb to the multiplex PCR reads, yields one record per CDR3 protein. The sample shows around 470,000 distinct CDR3 sequences, 12% to 15% of them seen only once. This same sample was also taken into another study, of T cells in Graves' hyperthyroidism and ophthalmopathy.

Source: peripheral blood mononuclear cells (PBMCs), taken at new diagnosis, from a patient treated with antithyroid drugs. The receptors stem from a woman aged 50 to 65 with Graves disease.

As to this clonotype: This sequence may be a read error, since a much larger clone differs from it by one base. The rearrangement joins TRBV9 to TRBJ2-1; D is perhaps TRBD1 or TRBD2 (5 bases each). The CDR3 extends over 15 amino acids. Germline loops: CDR1 SGDLS, CDR2 YYNGEE. CDR3 protein: CASSVGREPHNERFF. The CDR3 bases are TGTGCCAGCAGCGTGGGCAGGGAGCCTCACAATGAGCGGTTCTTC.

This clonotype was seen only a few times. Lacking the conserved final phenylalanine or tryptophan, this CDR3 likely reflects a read error. The chain joins TRBV2 to TRBJ2-1; TRBD1 is a possible D gene (6 bases). The V gene lost 2 bases and the J gene lost 10 bases, with 12 bases spanning the gap. The CDR3 sequence is 13 residues long. Germline-derived CDR1 and CDR2 are SNHLY and FYNNEI. DNA of the CDR3: TGTGCCAGCAGTGAATGGCAGGGGAAAGAGCAGTTCCTC. Translation: CASSEWQGKEQFL.

This clonotype was detected ten times or more. The chain carries TRBV27 and TRBJ2-7, with D possibly matching TRBD2 (5 bases). The CDR3 contains 12 residues. In germline, CDR1 is MNHEY, CDR2 SMNVEV (reference sequence). V shed 5 bases and J shed 3 bases, with 8 bases lying between them. CDR3 coding DNA: TGTGCCAGCAGTGCCGGGAACTACGAGCAGTACTTC. This encodes CASSAGNYEQYF.

The table lists this clonotype with a few counts. V and J are TRBV29-1 and TRBJ2-5; D is undetermined. Between the trimmed V and J ends, which lost 7 bases and 1 base, there was a span of 7 bases. CDR3 length: 11 amino acids. CDR1 and CDR2 (germline): SQVTM, ANQGSEA. CDR3 DNA sequence: TGCAGCGGACAAACCCAAGAGACCCAGTACTTC. Amino acid sequence: CSGQTQETQYF.

This clonotype was recorded a few times. The chain carries TRBV7-2 and TRBJ2-7; 10 positions match TRBD2. Per the germline V gene, CDR1 is SGHTA and CDR2 is FQGNSA. The V segment lost 4 bases and the J segment 5 bases; nucleotides outside the gene matches: 8. The length of the CDR3 is 15 residues. The chain's CDR3 is CASSSQRLAGHEQYF. In DNA form, the CDR3 reads TGTGCCAGCAGCTCCCAAAGACTAGCGGGCCACGAGCAGTACTTC. The entire variable domain, with the rest obtained from reference TRBV7-2 and TRBJ2-7, is as follows: GAGVSQSPSNKVTEKGKDVELRCDPISGHTALYWYRQSLGQGLEFLIYFQGNSAPDKSGLPSDRFSAERTGGSVSTLTIQRTQQEDSAVYLCASSSQRLAGHEQYFGPGTRLTVT.

This rearrangement joins TRBV19 to TRBJ2-7, with TRBD1 matching over 7 bases. Trimming cost V 4 bases and J 1 base; bases outside gene matches: 10. Germline CDR1 and CDR2: LNHDA and SQIVND (reference sequence). The CDR3 loop spans 16 amino acids. CDR3 region: CASSRQGTGVSYEQYF. CDR3 DNA: TGTGCCAGTAGTAGGCAAGGAACAGGGGTTTCCTACGAGCAGTACTTC. Looking up the rest from reference TRBV19 and TRBJ2-7 gives the full variable domain: DGGITQSPKYLFRKEGQNVTLSCEQNLNHDAMYWYRQDPGQGLRLIYYSQIVNDFQKGDIAEGYSVSREKKESFPLTVTSAQKNPTAFYLCASSRQGTGVSYEQYFGPGTRLTVT.

This clonotype was counted many times. This sequence joins TRBV3-1 and TRBJ2-3; 11 bases are shared with TRBD2. The CDR3 contains 19 residues. V shed 0 bases, J shed 3 bases, and the junction held 11 bases outside the gene matches. The germline gives CDR1 LGHDT, CDR2 YNNKEL (reference sequence). CDR3 sequence (DNA): TGTGCCAGCAGCCAAGAGCCATTAGCGGGAGGGCCTAAGACAGATACGCAGTATTTT. Its protein is CASSQEPLAGGPKTDTQYF.

The J gene is TRBJ2-4, the V gene TRBV19; perhaps TRBD2 as D (6 bases). The CDR3 is made up of 14 amino acids. Germline V gives CDR1 LNHDA, CDR2 SQIVND (reference sequence). V lost 4 bases to trimming and J lost 2 bases, with 9 bases between them. CDR3 sequence (DNA): TGTGCCAGTAGTACGGAGGGCTCCAAAAACATTCAGTACTTC. Translated: CASSTEGSKNIQYF. The full variable domain, in which reference TRBV19 and TRBJ2-4 provide the parts outside the CDR3, is DGGITQSPKYLFRKEGQNVTLSCEQNLNHDAMYWYRQDPGQGLRLIYYSQIVNDFQKGDIAEGYSVSREKKESFPLTVTSAQKNPTAFYLCASSTEGSKNIQYFGAGTRLSVL.

The table lists this clonotype with many counts. The chain carries TRBV28 and TRBJ2-3; 7 bases agree with TRBD2. V lost 3 bases, J lost 2 bases, and 14 bases stayed unmatched. The germline V gene encodes CDR1 MDHEN and CDR2 SYDVKM. This CDR3 spans 18 amino acids. CDR3 amino acids: CASSLRAGSRPHTDTQYF. The CDR3 DNA reads as TGTGCCAGCAGTTTGAGAGCGGGATCGCGTCCTCACACAGATACGCAGTATTTT.

V usage is TRBV7-6 and J usage is TRBJ2-3; TRBD2 aligns across 8 bases. Looked up from germline, CDR1 is SGHVS and CDR2 is FNYEAQ. This CDR3 is built from 15 residues. Trimming cost V 5 bases and J 1 base; bases outside gene matches: 5. DNA of the CDR3: TGTGCCAGCAGCCCAATAGCGGGGCGCACAGATACGCAGTATTTT. Amino acid sequence: CASSPIAGRTDTQYF. Based on the CDR3 plus reference TRBV7-6 and TRBJ2-3, the full variable domain is GAGVSQSPRYKVTKRGQDVALRCDPISGHVSLYWYRQALGQGPEFLTYFNYEAQQDKSGLPNDRFSAERPEGSISTLTIQRTEQRDSAMYRCASSPIAGRTDTQYFGPGTRLTVL.

The CDR3 protein is CAISRTGGNDEAFF. CDR3 nucleotide sequence: TGTGCCATCTCCCGGACAGGAGGGAATGATGAAGCTTTCTTT. The chain links TRBV10-3 to TRBJ1-1; 7 bases map to TRBD1. Germline V lookup: CDR1 ENHRY, CDR2 SYGVKD. Trimming took 8 bases from V and 7 from J; bases not matched to a gene: 13. The CDR3 covers 14 residues.

This clonotype has at least ten counts. This chain joins TRBV27 and TRBJ2-3; 9 nucleotides line up with TRBD1. This CDR3 has 16 amino acids. Germline V CDR1 and CDR2: MNHEY, SMNVEV (reference sequence). Trimming at V came to 0 bases and at J to 6 bases, leaving 7 bases not matched to a gene. The DNA of the CDR3 is TGTGCCAGCAGTTTATCTTTGGGACAGGGTATCGATACGCAGTATTTT. Its translation: CASSLSLGQGIDTQYF.

This clonotype was observed many times. This chain uses TRBV11-2 with TRBJ2-1; perhaps TRBD2 as D (6 bases). The V gene lost 0 bases and the J gene lost 9 bases, with 27 bases spanning the gap. Germline V gives CDR1 SGHAT, CDR2 FQNNGV. This CDR3 contains 19 residues. DNA for the CDR3: TGTGCCAGCAGCTTAGACGGGACTTGGCTAGGCGATCGAGGAGTTGAGCAGTTCTTC. This codes for CASSLDGTWLGDRGVEQFF. The variable domain in full, with the rest retrieved from reference TRBV11-2 and TRBJ2-1, is EAGVAQSPRYKIIEKRQSVAFWCNPISGHATLYWYQQILGQGPKLLIQFQNNGVVDDSQLPKDRFSAERLKGVDSTLKIQPAKLEDSAVYLCASSLDGTWLGDRGVEQFFGPGTRLTVL.

This clonotype came up many times. V and J are TRBV28 and TRBJ2-1, with TRBD2 as a possible D gene (6 bases). Deletions cut 2 bases from V and 6 bases from J, with 14 bases between. From germline, CDR1 is MDHEN and CDR2 SYDVKM. The CDR3 contains 15 residues. CDR3 protein: CASSLIGPGGNEQFF. The DNA for the CDR3 is TGTGCCAGCAGTTTAATTGGCCCCGGGGGCAATGAGCAGTTCTTC. Drawing the rest from reference TRBV28 and TRBJ2-1, the complete variable domain is DVKVTQSSRYLVKRTGEKVFLECVQDMDHENMFWYRQDPGLGLRLIYFSYDVKMKEKGDIPEGYSVSREKKERFSLILESASTNQTSMYLCASSLIGPGGNEQFFGPGTRLTVL.

This clonotype was picked up many times. The chain couples TRBV28 to TRBJ2-2, with D possibly being TRBD1 or TRBD2 (6 bases each). In germline, CDR1 is MDHEN, CDR2 SYDVKM. V gave up 4 bases and J gave up 6 bases, with 15 bases separating them. The CDR3 sequence is 15 residues long. The CDR3 here is CASSSNREVAGELFF. In nucleotides, the CDR3 is TGTGCCAGCAGTTCAAACAGGGAGGTCGCCGGGGAGCTGTTTTTT. The variable domain in full, with the rest retrieved from reference TRBV28 and TRBJ2-2, is DVKVTQSSRYLVKRTGEKVFLECVQDMDHENMFWYRQDPGLGLRLIYFSYDVKMKEKGDIPEGYSVSREKKERFSLILESASTNQTSMYLCASSSNREVAGELFFGEGSRLTVL.

At least ten counts were recorded for this clonotype. This chain connects TRBV12-3 or TRBV12-4 to TRBJ2-7; 11 bases map to TRBD2. The CDR3 is 15 residues long. After removal of 6 bases from V and 3 bases from J, the junction contained 7 bases not matched to a gene. In DNA, the CDR3 is TGTGCCAGCAGCCGAGGACTAGCGGGCCACTACGAGCAGTACTTC. Amino acids: CASSRGLAGHYEQYF.

This clonotype was seen at least ten times. The chain is built from TRBV28 and TRBJ2-6, with D possibly matching TRBD1 (6 bases). The germline gives CDR1 MDHEN, CDR2 SYDVKM. V lost 5 bases, J lost 2 bases, and 10 bases lay in between. This CDR3 spans 15 amino acids. CDR3: CASSPTGTGANVLTF. The CDR3 DNA sequence: TGTGCCAGCAGTCCTACAGGGACTGGGGCCAACGTCCTGACTTTC.

The rearrangement uses TRBV10-3 and TRBJ2-7; tentative D call: TRBD2 (7 bases). CDR1 ENHRY and CDR2 SYGVKD come from the germline V gene. V was shortened by 0 bases and J by 0 bases, with 18 bases between the two germline ends. There are 18 residues in the CDR3. The CDR3 reads CAISESGGGTYYSYEQYF. Here the CDR3 DNA reads TGTGCCATCAGTGAGTCTGGGGGGGGGACATATTACTCCTACGAGCAGTACTTC.

Ten or more counts support this clonotype. The rearrangement uses TRBV5-1 and TRBJ2-3; D gene ambiguous. With 3 bases removed from V and 2 bases from J, the gap between germline ends came to 4 bases. CDR1 SGHRS and CDR2 YFSETQ come from the germline V gene. The CDR3 runs to 12 residues. This chain's CDR3 is CASSYNTDTQYF. CDR3 bases: TGCGCCAGCAGCTACAACACAGATACGCAGTATTTT. Variable domain in full (rest from reference TRBV5-1 and TRBJ2-3): KAGVTQTPRYLIKTRGQQVTLSCSPISGHRSVSWYQQTPGQGLQFLFEYFSETQRNKGNFPGRFSGRQFSNSRSEMNVSTLELGDSALYLCASSYNTDTQYFGPGTRLTVL.